This TCR beta chain was captured in a study of blood T cell repertoires in COVID-19. At the level of the study: Sources were T cells, B-cell-depleted T cells, or PBMCs; the material itself was cDNA or gDNA.

Sequencing was performed with immunoSEQ multiplex PCR; in TCRdb, only in-frame clones are kept and a portion is missing. The repertoire holds roughly 200,000 clones, around three quarters seen once, with approximately 6.2% in the top ten. The length of the CDR3 is 15 residues. V dropped 3 bases and J dropped 1; count of bases not matched to a gene: 5. Looked up from germline, CDR1 is SGHTS and CDR2 is YDEGEE. Sequencing was carried out using peripheral blood. This chain links TRBV5-8 with TRBJ2-7; TRBD1 matches 9 bases. This sequence was found in a man aged 70 or older with active or convalescent COVID-19. DNA of the CDR3: TGTGCCAGCAGCTCCGCGGGACAGGGTTCCTACGAGCAGTACTTC. Translated: CASSSAGQGSYEQYF.